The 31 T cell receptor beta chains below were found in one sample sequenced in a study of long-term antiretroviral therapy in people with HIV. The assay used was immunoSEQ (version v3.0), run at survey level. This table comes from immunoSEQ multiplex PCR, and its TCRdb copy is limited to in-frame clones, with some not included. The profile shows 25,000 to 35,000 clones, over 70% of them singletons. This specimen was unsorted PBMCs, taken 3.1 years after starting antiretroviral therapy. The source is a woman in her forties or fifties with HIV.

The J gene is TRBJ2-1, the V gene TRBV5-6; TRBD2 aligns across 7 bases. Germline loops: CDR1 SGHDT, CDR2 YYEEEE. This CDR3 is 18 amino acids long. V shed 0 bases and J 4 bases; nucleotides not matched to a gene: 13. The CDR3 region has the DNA TGTGCCAGCAGCTTGGTTGGTAGCGGGCCACTTATTTACAATGAGCAGTTCTTC. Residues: CASSLVGSGPLIYNEQFF.

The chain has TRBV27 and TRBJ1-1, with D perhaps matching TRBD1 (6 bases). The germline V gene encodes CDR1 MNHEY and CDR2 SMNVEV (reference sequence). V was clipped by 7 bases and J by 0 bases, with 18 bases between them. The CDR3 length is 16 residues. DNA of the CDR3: TGTGCCAGCATCCAGACCCCGACAGGAATGAACACTGAAGCTTTCTTT. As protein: CASIQTPTGMNTEAFF.

CDR3: CASSPQRGTHGEETQYF. In nucleotides, the CDR3 is TGTGCCAGCTCACCACAGAGGGGCACCCACGGGGAAGAGACCCAGTACTTC. This chain joins TRBV18 and TRBJ2-5; D tentatively reads TRBD1 or TRBD2 (5 bases each). The CDR3 sequence is 17 residues long. The V gene lost 1 base and the J gene lost 3 bases, with 18 bases spanning the gap. CDR1 KGHSH and CDR2 LQKENI come from the germline V gene.

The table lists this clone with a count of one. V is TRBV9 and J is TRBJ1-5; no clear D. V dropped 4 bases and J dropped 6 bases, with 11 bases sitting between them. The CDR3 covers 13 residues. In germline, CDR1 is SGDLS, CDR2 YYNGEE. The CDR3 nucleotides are TGTGCCAGCAGCCCTGGGTTTGCTCAGCCCCAGCATTTT. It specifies CASSPGFAQPQHF.

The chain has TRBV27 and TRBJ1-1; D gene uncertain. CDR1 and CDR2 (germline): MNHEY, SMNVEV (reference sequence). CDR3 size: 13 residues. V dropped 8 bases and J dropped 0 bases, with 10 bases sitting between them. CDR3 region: CASHGLMNTEAFF. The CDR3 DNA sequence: TGTGCCAGCCACGGCTTAATGAACACTGAAGCTTTCTTT.

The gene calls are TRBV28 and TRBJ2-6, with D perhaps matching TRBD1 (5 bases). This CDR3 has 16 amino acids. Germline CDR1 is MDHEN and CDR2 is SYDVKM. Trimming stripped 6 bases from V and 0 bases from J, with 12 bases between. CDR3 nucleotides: TGTGCCAGCAGGACAGTACCCTTCTCTGGGGCCAACGTCCTGACTTTC. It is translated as CASRTVPFSGANVLTF.

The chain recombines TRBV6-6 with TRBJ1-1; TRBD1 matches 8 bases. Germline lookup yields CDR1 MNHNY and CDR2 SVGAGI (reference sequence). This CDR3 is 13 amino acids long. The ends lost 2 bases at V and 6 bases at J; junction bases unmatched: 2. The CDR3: CASSYPTGAEAFF. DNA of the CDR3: TGTGCCAGCAGTTACCCGACAGGGGCTGAAGCTTTCTTT.

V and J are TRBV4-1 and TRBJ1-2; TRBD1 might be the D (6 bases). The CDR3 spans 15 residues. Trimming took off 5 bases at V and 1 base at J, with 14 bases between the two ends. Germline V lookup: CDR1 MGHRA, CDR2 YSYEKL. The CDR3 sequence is CASSGWTVNNYGYTF. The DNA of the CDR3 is TGCGCCAGCAGCGGGTGGACAGTTAATAACTATGGCTACACCTTC.

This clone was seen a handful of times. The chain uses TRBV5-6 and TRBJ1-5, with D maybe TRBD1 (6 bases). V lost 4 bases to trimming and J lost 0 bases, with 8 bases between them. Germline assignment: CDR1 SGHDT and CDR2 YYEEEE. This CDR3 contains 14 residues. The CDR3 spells CASSGQSSNQPQHF. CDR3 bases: TGTGCCAGCAGCGGACAGAGTAGCAATCAGCCCCAGCATTTT.

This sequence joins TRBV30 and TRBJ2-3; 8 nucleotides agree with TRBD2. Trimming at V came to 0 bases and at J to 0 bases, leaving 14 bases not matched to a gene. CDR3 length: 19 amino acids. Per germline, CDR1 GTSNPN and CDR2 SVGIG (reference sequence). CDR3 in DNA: TGTGCCTGGAGTGTTTTCGGGGGGGAAACCAGGGGTAGCACAGATACGCAGTATTTT. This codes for CAWSVFGGETRGSTDTQYF.

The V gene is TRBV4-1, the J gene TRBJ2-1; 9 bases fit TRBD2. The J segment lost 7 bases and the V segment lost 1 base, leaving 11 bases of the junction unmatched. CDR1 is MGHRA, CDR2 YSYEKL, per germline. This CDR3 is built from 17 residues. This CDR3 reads CASSQASASGAQNEQFF. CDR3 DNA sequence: TGCGCCAGCAGCCAAGCCTCGGCTAGCGGGGCTCAGAATGAGCAGTTCTTC.

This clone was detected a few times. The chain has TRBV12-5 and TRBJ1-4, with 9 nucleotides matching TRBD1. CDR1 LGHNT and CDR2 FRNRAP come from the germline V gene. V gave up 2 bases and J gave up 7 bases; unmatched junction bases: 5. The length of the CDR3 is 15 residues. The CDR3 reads CASGLRTGETEKLFF. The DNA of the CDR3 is TGTGCTAGTGGTTTGCGGACAGGGGAAACTGAAAAACTGTTTTTT.

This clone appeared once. In DNA, the CDR3 is TGTGCCAGCAGTCGGACAGGGGGAAATAGTGGCATTCAGTACTTC. Amino acids: CASSRTGGNSGIQYF. This chain joins TRBV6-5 and TRBJ2-4; 10 nucleotides agree with TRBD1. Germline trimming cut 5 bases from V and 9 bases from J; bases unmatched to any gene: 10. The CDR3 is 15 amino acids. The V gene's germline CDR1 is MNHEY and CDR2 SVGAGI.

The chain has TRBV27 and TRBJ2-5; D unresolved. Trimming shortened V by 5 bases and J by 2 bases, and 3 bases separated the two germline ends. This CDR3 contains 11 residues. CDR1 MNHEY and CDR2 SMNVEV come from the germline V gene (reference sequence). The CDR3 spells CASSPQETQYF. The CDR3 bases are TGTGCCAGCAGTCCTCAAGAGACCCAGTACTTC.

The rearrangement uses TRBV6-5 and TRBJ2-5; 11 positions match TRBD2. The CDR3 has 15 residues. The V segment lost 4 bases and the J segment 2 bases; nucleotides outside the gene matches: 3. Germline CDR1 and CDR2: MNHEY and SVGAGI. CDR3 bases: TGTGCCAGCAGTTCACTAGCGGGGGTTCAAGAGACCCAGTACTTC. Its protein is CASSSLAGVQETQYF.

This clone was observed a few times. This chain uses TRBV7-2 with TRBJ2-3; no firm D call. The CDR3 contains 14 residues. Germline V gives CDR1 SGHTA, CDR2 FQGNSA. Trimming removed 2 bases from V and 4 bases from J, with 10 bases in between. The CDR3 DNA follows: TGTGCCAGCAGCTTAACGGGTGACGCAGATACGCAGTATTTT. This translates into CASSLTGDADTQYF.

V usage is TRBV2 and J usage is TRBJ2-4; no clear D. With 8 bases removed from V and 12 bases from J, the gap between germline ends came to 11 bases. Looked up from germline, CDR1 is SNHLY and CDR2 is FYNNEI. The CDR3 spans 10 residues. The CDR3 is CASRTTGQYF. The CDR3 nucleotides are TGTGCCAGCCGGACCACGGGTCAGTACTTC. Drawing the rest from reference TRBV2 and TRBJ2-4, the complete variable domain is EPEVTQTPSHQVTQMGQEVILRCVPISNHLYFYWYRQILGQKVEFLVSFYNNEISEKSEIFDDQFSVERPDGSNFTLKIRSTKLEDSAMYFCASRTTGQYFGAGTRLSVL.

The DNA of the CDR3 is TGCGCCAGCAGTTACAACGATAATGAGCAGTTCTTC. It specifies CASSYNDNEQFF. The genes are TRBV5-1 and TRBJ2-1; D not resolved. V was trimmed by 5 bases and J by 7 bases, leaving 10 bases between them. The CDR3 is made up of 12 amino acids. CDR1 and CDR2 from the germline V gene are SGHRS and YFSETQ. Filled out from reference TRBV5-1 and TRBJ2-1, the complete variable domain reads KAGVTQTPRYLIKTRGQQVTLSCSPISGHRSVSWYQQTPGQGLQFLFEYFSETQRNKGNFPGRFSGRQFSNSRSEMNVSTLELGDSALYLCASSYNDNEQFFGPGTRLTVL.

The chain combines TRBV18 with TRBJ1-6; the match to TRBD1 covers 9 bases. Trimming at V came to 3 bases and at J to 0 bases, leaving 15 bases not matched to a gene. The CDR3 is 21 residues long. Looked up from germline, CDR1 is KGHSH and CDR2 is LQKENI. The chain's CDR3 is CASSPRRGQGGQSSYNSPLHF. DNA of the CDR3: TGTGCCAGCTCACCTCGACGGGGACAGGGAGGACAGAGCTCCTATAATTCACCCCTCCACTTT.

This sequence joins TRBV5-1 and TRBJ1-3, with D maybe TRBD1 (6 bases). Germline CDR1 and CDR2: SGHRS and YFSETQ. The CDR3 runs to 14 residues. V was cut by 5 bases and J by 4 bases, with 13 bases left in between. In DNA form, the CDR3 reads TGCGCCAGCAGTTCACAGGGAATCGGAAACACCATATATTTT. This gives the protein CASSSQGIGNTIYF.

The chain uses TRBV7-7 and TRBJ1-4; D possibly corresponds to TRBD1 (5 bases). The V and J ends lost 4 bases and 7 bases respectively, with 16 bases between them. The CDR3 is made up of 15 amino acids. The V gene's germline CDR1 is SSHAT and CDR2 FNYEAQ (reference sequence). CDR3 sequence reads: CASSSGGGVGEKLFF. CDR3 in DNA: TGTGCCAGCAGCTCGGGTGGAGGGGTCGGTGAAAAACTGTTTTTT.

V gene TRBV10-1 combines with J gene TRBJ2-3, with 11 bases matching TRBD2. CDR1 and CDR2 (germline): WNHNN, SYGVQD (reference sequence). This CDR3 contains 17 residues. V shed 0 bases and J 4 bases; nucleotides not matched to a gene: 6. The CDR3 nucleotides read TGCGCCAGCAGTGAGTCGAAAGGTAGCGGGGGGGCAGATACGCAGTATTTT. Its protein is CASSESKGSGGADTQYF.

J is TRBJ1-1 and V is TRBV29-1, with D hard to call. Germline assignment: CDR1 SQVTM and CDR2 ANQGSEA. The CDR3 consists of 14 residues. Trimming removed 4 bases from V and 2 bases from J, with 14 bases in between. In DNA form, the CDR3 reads TGCAGCGTTGCGTTCGGCAGGCGAAACACTGAAGCTTTCTTT. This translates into CSVAFGRRNTEAFF.

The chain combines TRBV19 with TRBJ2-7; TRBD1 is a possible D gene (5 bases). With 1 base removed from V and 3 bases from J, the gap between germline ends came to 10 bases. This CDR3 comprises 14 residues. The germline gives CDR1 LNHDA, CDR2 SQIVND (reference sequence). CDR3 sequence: CASSIGGQSYEQYF. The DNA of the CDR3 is TGTGCCAGTAGTATAGGTGGACAAAGCTACGAGCAGTACTTC.

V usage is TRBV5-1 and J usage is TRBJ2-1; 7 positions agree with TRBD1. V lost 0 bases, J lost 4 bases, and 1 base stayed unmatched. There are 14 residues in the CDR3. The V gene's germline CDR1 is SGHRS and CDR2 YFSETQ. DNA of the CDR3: TGCGCCAGCAGCTTGGCGGGACAGTACAATGAGCAGTTCTTC. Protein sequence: CASSLAGQYNEQFF. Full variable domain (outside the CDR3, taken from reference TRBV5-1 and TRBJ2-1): KAGVTQTPRYLIKTRGQQVTLSCSPISGHRSVSWYQQTPGQGLQFLFEYFSETQRNKGNFPGRFSGRQFSNSRSEMNVSTLELGDSALYLCASSLAGQYNEQFFGPGTRLTVL.

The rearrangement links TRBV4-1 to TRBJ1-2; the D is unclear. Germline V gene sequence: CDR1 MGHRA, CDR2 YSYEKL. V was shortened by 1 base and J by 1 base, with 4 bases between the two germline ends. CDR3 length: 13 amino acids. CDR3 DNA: TGCGCCAGCAGCCAAGGACTTAACTATGGCTACACCTTC. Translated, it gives CASSQGLNYGYTF.

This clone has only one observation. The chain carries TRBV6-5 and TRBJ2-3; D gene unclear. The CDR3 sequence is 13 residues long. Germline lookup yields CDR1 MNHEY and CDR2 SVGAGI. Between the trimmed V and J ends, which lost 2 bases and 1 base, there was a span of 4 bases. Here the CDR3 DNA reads TGTGCCAGCAGTTACGGAGGCACAGATACGCAGTATTTT. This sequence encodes CASSYGGTDTQYF.

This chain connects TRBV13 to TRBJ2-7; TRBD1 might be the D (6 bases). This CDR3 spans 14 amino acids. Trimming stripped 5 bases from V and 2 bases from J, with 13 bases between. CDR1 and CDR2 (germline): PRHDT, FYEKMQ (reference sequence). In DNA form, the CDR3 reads TGTGCCAGCAGCCACCGGGACATACCCTACGAGCAGTACGTC. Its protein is CASSHRDIPYEQYV.

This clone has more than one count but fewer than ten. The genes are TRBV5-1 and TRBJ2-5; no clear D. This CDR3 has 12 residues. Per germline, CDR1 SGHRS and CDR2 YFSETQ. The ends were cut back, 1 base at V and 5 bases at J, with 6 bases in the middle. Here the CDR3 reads CASSLTKETQYF. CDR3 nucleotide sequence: TGCGCCAGCAGCTTGACAAAGGAGACCCAGTACTTC.

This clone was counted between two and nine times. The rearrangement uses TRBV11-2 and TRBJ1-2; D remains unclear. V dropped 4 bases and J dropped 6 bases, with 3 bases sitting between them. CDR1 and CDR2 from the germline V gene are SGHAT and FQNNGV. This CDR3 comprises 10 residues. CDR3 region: CASSSDGYTF. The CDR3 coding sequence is TGTGCCAGCAGCTCGGATGGCTACACCTTC.

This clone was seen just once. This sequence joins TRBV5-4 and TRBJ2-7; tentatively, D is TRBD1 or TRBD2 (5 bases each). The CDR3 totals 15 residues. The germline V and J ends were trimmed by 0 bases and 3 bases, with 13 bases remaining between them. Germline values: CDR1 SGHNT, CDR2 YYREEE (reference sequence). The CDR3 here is CASSLGRDGLYEQYF. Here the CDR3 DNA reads TGTGCCAGCAGCTTGGGCAGGGACGGTCTCTACGAGCAGTACTTC.